This TCR beta chain was documented in a study of T cells in Graves' hyperthyroidism and ophthalmopathy (dated by TCRdb to the late 2010s). As for the study more broadly: Peripheral blood was collected at initial diagnosis, before any treatment. TCR V-J signatures able to tell the groups apart were searched for in a discovery cohort of 95 to 100 patients, of whom 43 had Graves' ophthalmopathy and about 60 had stable Graves' hyperthyroidism. Prospective prediction of ophthalmopathy was tested in an independent validation cohort consisting of some 18 hyperthyroidism patients and about 17 patients who later progressed to ophthalmopathy. For training and testing, the 100 or so patients in the discovery cohort were randomly divided in a 7:3 ratio. Thyroid tissue and blood T-cell repertoires from about six Graves' hyperthyroidism patients were also compared in the study. Following sampling, methimazole starting at 30 mg daily was given to hyperthyroidism patients, and high-dose intravenous methylprednisolone was given to ophthalmopathy patients. TCR Vbeta CDR3 sequencing of 120 to 150 peripheral blood samples (approximately 44 ophthalmopathy, about 80 hyperthyroidism and roughly 17 progressor patients) is reported in the paper.

A note on this clonotype: Its antigen is unknown. No quality values exist for individual bases; no much larger clone is one base distant.

Points the paper makes about the study in general: Most expanded thyroid clonotypes (frequency above 0.001) were also found in blood, which suggests that blood repertoires may mirror thyroid immune responses. A model built on a 13 V-J signature distinguished ophthalmopathy from stable hyperthyroidism, reaching about 88% sensitivity and 81.08% specificity in cross-validation and 80%/75% in testing. During validation, the model predicted progression to ophthalmopathy a median of about 5.9 months ahead of onset, with around 71% sensitivity and 72.22% specificity. No statistical method was used to fix the sample size in advance, and group allocation was not hidden from the investigators.

Trimming takes 4 bases from V and 0 bases from J, and the germline ends sit 15 bases apart. The germline V gene (reference sequence) sets CDR1 to SGHNT and CDR2 to YYREEE. The CDR3 covers 16 residues, taking in both the cysteine and the phenylalanine. Of the read, only the CDR3 DNA is kept; its 48 bases are in frame from base 1. TCR beta CDR3 regions were amplified from RNA transcripts. The TCR CDR3 was subjected to a first round of RT-PCR using the HTBI primer set and the Qiagen OneStep RT-PCR kit. The libraries were constructed in a second round of multiplex PCR and then size-selected and purified. Libraries were sequenced paired-end with 100 bp reads on an Illumina HiSeq2000. In the paper's pipeline: SOAPnuke was used to process the raw data, with reads discarded if the reads contained adapters or uncalled bases, had a mean Phred below 15, or lacked an exact constant-primer or identifier match. COPE v1.2.5 was used to merge high-quality paired reads, and clonotypes were defined as unique nucleotide sequences. MiTCR v1.1 was used to align clonotypes to the IMGT TRBV, TRBD and TRBJ reference segments. Only V-J combinations with frequency above 0.0001, covering about 99% of repertoires, were analysed. The TCS score was defined as F50 (clonal expansion) divided by E x V (chaos), with BLOSUM62-based TCRdist calculated between CDR3 peptides within each V-J. Welch's t-statistics and random forest reduced around 510 V-J features to roughly 13, which were used in a naive Bayes classifier (R e1071). Through fastp at Q25 and MiXCR, TCRdb rebuilt clones from the public reads, retaining in-frame beta chains. One record per CDR3 amino acid sequence lists the most common genes and DNA. These V and J calls derive from TCRdb rather than the authors' analysis. The sample has about 640,000 distinct CDR3 sequences on record, about 14% of them singletons. Of the sample, roughly an eighth falls within the top ten clones.

Moderately to severely active disease, a Clinical Activity Score of at least 3, a NOSPECS grade of at least 4, and a duration under 3 months were present in ophthalmopathy patients. The study excluded patients with uncontrolled infections, other autoimmune diseases, pregnancy or lactation. Diagnoses were established on the basis of clinical symptoms, serum thyroxine and TRAb, thyroid ultrasound, and orbital computed tomography. PBMCs were isolated from about 9.2 ml of fresh peripheral blood by Ficoll-Paque density gradient centrifugation. Trizol reagent was used to extract total RNA, and RNA quality was then checked on an Agilent 2100 Bioanalyzer.

The rearranged segments are TRBV5-4 and TRBJ2-3; the D region possibly corresponds to TRBD2 (5 bases align). Sequenced input: blood. The TCR comes from a woman in her forties or fifties with Graves' ophthalmopathy. The DNA sequence is TGTGCCAGCAGCCCCGCTGAGAGGGCAAGCACAGATACGCAGTATTTT. Protein translation: CASSPAERASTDTQYF.